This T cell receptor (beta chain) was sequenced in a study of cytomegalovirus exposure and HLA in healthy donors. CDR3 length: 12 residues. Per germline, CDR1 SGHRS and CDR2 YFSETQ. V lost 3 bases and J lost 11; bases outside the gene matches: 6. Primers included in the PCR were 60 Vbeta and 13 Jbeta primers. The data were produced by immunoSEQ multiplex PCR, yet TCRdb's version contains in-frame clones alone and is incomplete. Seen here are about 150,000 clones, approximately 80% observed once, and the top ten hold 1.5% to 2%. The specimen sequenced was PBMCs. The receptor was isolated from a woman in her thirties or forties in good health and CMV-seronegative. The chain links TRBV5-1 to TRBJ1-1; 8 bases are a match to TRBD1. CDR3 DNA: TGCGCCAGCAGCTCGACAGGGGTTGATGCTTTCTTT. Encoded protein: CASSSTGVDAFF.